One TCR beta chain is described in this entry. The CDR3 covers 20 residues. The germline gives CDR1 LGHNA, CDR2 YSLEER. J was trimmed by 10 bases and V by 0 bases; bases with no gene match: 22. Treatment noted: oral pan-JAK inhibitor, 5-10 mg twice daily. Sequencing templates came from extracted RNA that was reverse transcribed into cDNA. Profiling relied on immunoSEQ multiplex PCR, and the TCRdb table lists in-frame clones only, not all of them. The sample yields approximately 210,000 clones, approximately 72% seen once. This entry comes from a study of CD8+ T cells in alopecia areata. This sequence originates from a human donor with alopecia areata. This sequence joins TRBV4-3 and TRBJ1-4; 8 bases match TRBD1. The material sequenced was CD4+ T cells sorted from blood, taken at approximately week 42, from a patient treated with tofacitinib. This chain's CDR3 is CASSQESGIRETQGAGKLFF. In nucleotides, the CDR3 is TGCGCCAGCAGCCAAGAAAGCGGGATAAGGGAGACTCAGGGGGCTGGAAAACTGTTTTTT.